Below, one TCR beta chain is given with its context. This clonotype was seen a few times. Its recognized antigen is unknown. Per-nucleotide qualities are absent, and no much larger clonotype sits a single base away. These data belong to a study of CD8 T cells in ankylosing spondylitis (dated by TCRdb to the late 2010s). The study in broad terms: To find TCR variants linked to disease, the study profiled T cell receptor beta repertoires in ankylosing spondylitis patients and healthy donors. The whole study cohort included some 100 healthy donors and around 25 ankylosing spondylitis patients. Peripheral blood was sampled, and synovial fluid was additionally collected from ankylosing spondylitis patients. Beyond this particular receptor, the publication reports: In peripheral blood, the disease-linked clones were found at relatively low frequencies and had a CD8+ phenotype. According to the report, matched synovial fluid samples from ankylosing spondylitis patients were significantly enriched for the disease-linked clones. Blood from ankylosing spondylitis patients appeared to be characterized by a TCR beta motif made up of seven or eight highly homologous amino acid variants. Some motif variants had previously been reported in the synovial fluid and blood of reactive arthritis patients, which suggests shared mechanisms of disease initiation.

Sequencer: Illumina HiSeq 2500. Quantitative 5'-RACE with molecular barcodes was the method used to prepare the TCR beta libraries. From the authors' description of their analysis: A new computational method, built on a probabilistic model of VDJ rearrangement, was used to identify disease-linked TCR variants. Using fastp trimming at Q25 and MiXCR clonotype assembly, TCRdb reanalyzed the public sequencing data and kept in-frame beta chains. A single entry per CDR3 protein holds the most common genes and DNA from its merged rows. None of the V and J calls come from the authors' own analysis; TCRdb made them. The sample table shows under 450,000 distinct CDR3 sequences, and roughly 20% are seen once. The ten largest make up around 13% of the sample. Sequences KGHSH (CDR1) and LQKENI (CDR2) are obtained from the germline V gene. At the junction V is shortened by 9 bases and J by 4 bases, with 13 bases in between. The CDR3, from cysteine to phenylalanine, totals 13 residues. Only the CDR3 region is kept as DNA, spanning 39 bases read in frame from base 1.

This receptor was obtained from a male donor with ankylosing spondylitis or in good health (not recorded which). The chain joins TRBV18 to TRBJ2-1, with no confident D gene call. The sample taken for sequencing was blood, either unsorted or a sorted T cell fraction (not recorded which). The nucleotides read TGTGCCAGTCGACCTGGCGCTTACAATGAGCAGTTCTTC. This sequence encodes CASRPGAYNEQFF. With the rest looked up from the reference TRBV18 and TRBJ2-1 genes rather than sequenced, the full variable domain is NAGVMQNPRHLVRRRGQEARLRCSPMKGHSHVYWYRQLPEEGLKFMVYLQKENIIDESGMPKERFSAEFPKEGPSILRIQQVVRGDSAAYFCASRPGAYNEQFFGPGTRLTVL.